Listed below are T cell receptor beta chains from one sample, sequenced in a study of identical twins. TCRdb re-analysed the 5' RACE reads in MiXCR, keeping a single row per CDR3 protein. Found here are about 690,000 distinct CDR3 sequences, 5.5% to 6.5% of them singletons; the top ten hold around 1.7%. Sequencing was performed on naive T cells sorted from blood. These TCRs come from a man younger than 35 in good health. Both conserved end residues are part of each CDR3. A D gene is named only where the DNA matches it firmly. Rows may omit the clone size; those that give it use once, few, many or a size class.

cdr3_aa | cdr3_nt | j_call | clone_size | d_call | v_call
CASSSLGQAPEQYF | TGTGCCAGCAGCTCCCTAGGACAGGCGCCCGAGCAGTACTTC | TRBJ2-7 | few | TRBD1 | TRBV7-8
CASRAPGPGENYGYTF | TGTGCCAGCAGAGCCCCGGGTCCCGGTGAGAACTATGGCTACACCTTC | TRBJ1-2 | many | . | TRBV12-3/TRBV12-4
CSASPRTRQETQYF | TGCAGTGCTAGTCCAAGGACGCGACAAGAGACCCAGTACTTC | TRBJ2-5 | . | . | TRBV20-1
CSVASGTLDGYTF | TGCAGCGTTGCCTCCGGGACGCTTGATGGCTACACCTTC | TRBJ1-2 | many | . | TRBV29-1
CASSSYGTSLYNEQFF | TGTGCCAGCAGCTCCTACGGGACTAGCCTTTACAATGAGCAGTTCTTC | TRBJ2-1 | many | TRBD2 | TRBV6-2/TRBV6-3
CASSPASSSEKLFF | TGTGCCAGCTCACCAGCGTCTTCTTCCGAAAAACTGTTTTTT | TRBJ1-4 | . | . | TRBV18
CASSLDRNRVSSGNTIYF | TGTGCCAGCAGCTTAGATCGAAACAGGGTCAGCTCTGGAAACACCATATATTTT | TRBJ1-3 | few | . | TRBV11-2
CASSLATFSYNEQFF | TGCGCCAGCAGCTTGGCCACGTTCTCCTACAATGAGCAGTTCTTC | TRBJ2-1 | many | . | TRBV5-1
CASSLYETRDTQYF | TGTGCCAGCAGCTTATATGAGACGAGAGATACGCAGTATTTT | TRBJ2-3 | many | . | TRBV7-3
CASSPVSGNQETQYF | TGTGCCAGCTCACCAGTTTCAGGGAACCAAGAGACCCAGTACTTC | TRBJ2-5 | many | . | TRBV18
CSVGGEAGGPGEQYF | TGCAGCGTCGGGGGGGAAGCGGGAGGGCCGGGTGAGCAGTACTTC | TRBJ2-7 | many | TRBD2 | TRBV29-1
CASRPQGESTDTQYF | TGCGCCAGCAGACCCCAGGGCGAAAGCACAGATACGCAGTATTTT | TRBJ2-3 | many | . | TRBV5-1
CASSRRASDSYNEQFF | TGTGCCAGCAGCCGAAGGGCATCCGACTCCTACAATGAGCAGTTCTTC | TRBJ2-1 | . | . | TRBV7-9
CASTEGDRSFAF | TGTGCCAGCACCGAGGGCGACAGGTCGTTTGCATTC | TRBJ1-2 | few | . | TRBV12-3/TRBV12-4
CASSFGGVSGAQETQYF | TGTGCCAGCAGTTTTGGAGGGGTTAGCGGAGCCCAAGAGACCCAGTACTTC | TRBJ2-5 | many | . | TRBV12-3/TRBV12-4
CASSESWAYYNSPLHF | TGTGCCAGCAGTGAATCTTGGGCTTATTATAATTCACCCCTCCACTTT | TRBJ1-6 | few | . | TRBV27
CASSWGNANTGELFF | TGTGCCAGCAGCTGGGGGAACGCGAACACCGGGGAGCTGTTTTTT | TRBJ2-2 | few | . | TRBV11-2
CASSQQGQAWMNTEAFF | TGTGCCAGCAGCCAGCAGGGACAGGCTTGGATGAACACTGAAGCTTTCTTT | TRBJ1-1 | few | TRBD1 | TRBV11-2
CASWRRPLAGVNYEQYF | TGTGCCAGCTGGCGGAGACCACTAGCGGGAGTGAACTACGAGCAGTACTTC | TRBJ2-7 | . | TRBD2 | TRBV28
CASSGNVGAGELFF | TGCGCCAGCAGCGGAAACGTAGGCGCCGGGGAGCTGTTTTTT | TRBJ2-2 | . | . | TRBV5-1
CASSLGQGAYGANVLTF | TGTGCCAGCAGTTTAGGGCAGGGGGCCTATGGGGCCAACGTCCTGACTTTC | TRBJ2-6 | many | TRBD1 | TRBV28
CSARLAGLSTDTQYF | TGCAGTGCTAGACTAGCGGGCCTTAGCACAGATACGCAGTATTTT | TRBJ2-3 | many | TRBD2 | TRBV20-1
CSAAPGLLAKNIQYF | TGCAGTGCTGCCCCGGGTCTCCTAGCCAAAAACATTCAGTACTTC | TRBJ2-4 | few | . | TRBV20-1
CASSFRLGDKTYEQYF | TGTGCCAGCAGTTTTCGTTTGGGGGACAAGACCTACGAGCAGTACTTC | TRBJ2-7 | . | . | TRBV7-9
CASSRDPLVLEQFF | TGTGCCAGTAGTCGGGACCCTTTGGTTTTGGAGCAGTTCTTC | TRBJ2-1 | . | . | TRBV19
CASSQGLQETQYF | TGCGCCAGCAGCCAAGGGCTCCAAGAGACCCAGTACTTC | TRBJ2-5 | many | . | TRBV4-3
CASSLEGQAGANVLTF | TGCGCCAGCAGCTTGGAGGGTCAGGCTGGGGCCAACGTCCTGACTTTC | TRBJ2-6 | few | . | TRBV5-1
CASSLVRRDYSQFF | TGTGCCAGCAGCTTAGTAAGGCGAGACTATTCTCAGTTCTTC | TRBJ2-1 | many | . | TRBV11-2
CASSQDLRAGGETQYF | TGCGCCAGCAGCCAAGATTTGAGGGCAGGGGGAGAGACCCAGTACTTC | TRBJ2-5 | few | TRBD1 | TRBV4-1
CASSLMASGGNTGELFF | TGTGCCAGCAGTTTGATGGCTAGCGGGGGAAACACCGGGGAGCTGTTTTTT | TRBJ2-2 | . | TRBD2 | TRBV7-6
CSARRLPSRGTQYF | TGCAGTGCTAGAAGACTACCATCCCGGGGGACCCAGTACTTC | TRBJ2-5 | . | . | TRBV20-1
CSATSGLSTDTQYF | TGCAGTGCCACAAGCGGGTTAAGCACAGATACGCAGTATTTT | TRBJ2-3 | many | . | TRBV20-1
CSARTGTKNTEAFF | TGCAGTGCTAGAACCGGGACAAAGAACACTGAAGCTTTCTTT | TRBJ1-1 | many | . | TRBV20-1
CSVESGPETQYF | TGCAGCGTTGAATCCGGGCCAGAGACCCAGTACTTC | TRBJ2-5 | many | . | TRBV29-1
CASWRTDYNEQFF | TGTGCCAGCTGGAGGACGGACTACAATGAGCAGTTCTTC | TRBJ2-1 | few | . | TRBV6-1
CASSPDLSEKLFF | TGCGCCAGCAGCCCGGACCTATCGGAAAAACTGTTTTTT | TRBJ1-4 | many | . | TRBV5-1
CSARDQTDTQYF | TGCAGTGCTAGAGATCAGACAGATACGCAGTATTTT | TRBJ2-3 | few | . | TRBV20-1
CSVQGGQVIAKNIQYF | TGCAGCGTCCAAGGGGGACAGGTGATAGCCAAAAACATTCAGTACTTC | TRBJ2-4 | many | TRBD1 | TRBV29-1